The TCR beta chain described here comes from a study of vaccination effects on CD4 cells after COVID-19. Study-level information: Participants completed two doses of the BNT162b2 or mRNA-1273 vaccine. Study-wide points: Clones induced by infection and by vaccine showed marked clonal contraction late after vaccination. The study got few convalescent patients and did not collect any early post-infection timepoints.

Researchers isolated CD4+ T cells once roughly nine days of culture had elapsed. Clones were read by immunoSEQ multiplex PCR, and TCRdb kept only the in-frame ones, dropping some. The table shows over 45,000 clones, with roughly 80% occurring only once. The CDR3 is 18 amino acids. V lost 3 bases to trimming and J lost 4 bases; unmatched junction nucleotides: 13. Germline values: CDR1 SGHNT, CDR2 YYREEE (reference sequence). Concerning this clone: The target antigen is unknown.

This TCR was recovered from a human donor who received a COVID-19 vaccine. The chain uses TRBV5-4 and TRBJ2-3, with 11 bases matching TRBD2. The specimen was CD4+ T cells from PBMCs cultured without peptide, collected before COVID-19 vaccination. The CDR3 loop reads CASSSGTTSGGKSDTQYF. Here the CDR3 DNA reads TGTGCCAGCAGCTCGGGGACCACTAGCGGGGGAAAATCAGATACGCAGTATTTT.